This entry features one TCR beta chain sequence. The isolated RNA, all of it, was reverse transcribed, so expressed TCRB transcripts were what got sequenced. Sequencing used immunoSEQ multiplex PCR; TCRdb keeps in-frame clones, though not all of them. The sample holds nearly 250,000 clones, over 65% seen once. This specimen comes from a study of beta chain features in type 1 diabetes. The V and J ends lost 5 bases and 9 bases respectively, with 16 bases between them. CDR3 size: 13 residues. The germline CDR1 and CDR2 sequences are MNHEY and SMNVEV (reference sequence). What was sequenced was naive CD4+ T cells from blood. The chain combines TRBV27 with TRBJ2-5; D tentatively fits TRBD1 or TRBD2 (6 bases each). The source of this sequence is a man aged 25 to 45 in good health. The CDR3 DNA reads TGTGCCAGCAGTGAGACTAGGTCAGGGGCCCAGTACTTC. It is translated as CASSETRSGAQYF.